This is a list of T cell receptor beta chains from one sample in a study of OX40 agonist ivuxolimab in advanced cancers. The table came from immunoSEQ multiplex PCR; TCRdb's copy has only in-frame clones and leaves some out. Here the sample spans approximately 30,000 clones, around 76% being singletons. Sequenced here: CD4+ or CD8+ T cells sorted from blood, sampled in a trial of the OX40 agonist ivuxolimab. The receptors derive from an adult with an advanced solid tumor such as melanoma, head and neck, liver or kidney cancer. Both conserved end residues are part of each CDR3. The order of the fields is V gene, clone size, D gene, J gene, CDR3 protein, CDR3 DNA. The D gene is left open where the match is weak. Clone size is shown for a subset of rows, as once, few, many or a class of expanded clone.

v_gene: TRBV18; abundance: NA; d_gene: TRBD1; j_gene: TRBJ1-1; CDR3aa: CASSSDRGIGTEAFF; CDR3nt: TGTGCCAGCTCATCGGACAGGGGAATTGGTACTGAAGCTTTCTTT
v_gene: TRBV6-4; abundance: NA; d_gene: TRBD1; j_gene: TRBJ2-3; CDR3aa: CASSKDRGPADTQYF; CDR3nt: TGTGCCAGCAGTAAGGACAGGGGCCCGGCAGATACGCAGTATTTT
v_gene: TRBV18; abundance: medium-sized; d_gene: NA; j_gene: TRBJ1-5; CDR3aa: CASSLGEEGAQHF; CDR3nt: TGTGCCAGCTCACTAGGGGAGGAGGGGGCCCAGCATTTT
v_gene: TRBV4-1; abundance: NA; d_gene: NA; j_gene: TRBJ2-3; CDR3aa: CASSQDPLAKYF; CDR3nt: TGCGCCAGCAGCCAAGATCCGCTAGCGAAGTATTTT
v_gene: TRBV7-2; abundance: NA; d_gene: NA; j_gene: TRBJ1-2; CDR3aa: CASTRGTNYGYTF; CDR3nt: TGTGCCAGCACACGTGGAACAAACTATGGCTACACCTTC
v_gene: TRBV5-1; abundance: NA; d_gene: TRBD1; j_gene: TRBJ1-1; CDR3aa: CASSMDRGEAFF; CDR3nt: TGCGCCAGCAGCATGGACAGGGGTGAAGCTTTCTTT
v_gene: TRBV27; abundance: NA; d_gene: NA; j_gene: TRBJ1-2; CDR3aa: CASRSDSYGYTF; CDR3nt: TGTGCCAGCAGGTCAGACAGCTATGGCTACACCTTC
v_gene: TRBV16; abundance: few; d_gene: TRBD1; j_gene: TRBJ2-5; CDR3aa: CASSLDRGKTQYF; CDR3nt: TGTGCCAGCAGCCTCGACAGGGGAAAGACCCAGTACTTC
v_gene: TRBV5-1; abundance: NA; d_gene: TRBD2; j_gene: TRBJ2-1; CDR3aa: CASSLPPWLAAYNEQFF; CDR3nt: TGCGCCAGCAGCCTGCCCCCCTGGCTAGCGGCCTACAATGAGCAGTTCTTC
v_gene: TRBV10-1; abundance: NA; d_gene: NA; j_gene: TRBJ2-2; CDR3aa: CASSDGGSGELFF; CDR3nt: TGCGCCAGCAGTGATGGTGGGTCCGGGGAGCTGTTTTTT
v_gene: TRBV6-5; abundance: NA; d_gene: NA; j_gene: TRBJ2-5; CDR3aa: CASSLTGVRETQYF; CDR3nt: TGTGCCAGCAGCCTTACGGGGGTGCGAGAGACCCAGTACTTC
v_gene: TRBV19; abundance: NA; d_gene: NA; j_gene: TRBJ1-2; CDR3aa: CASSIPGPYGYTF; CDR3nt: TGTGCCAGTAGTATCCCAGGGCCCTATGGCTACACCTTC
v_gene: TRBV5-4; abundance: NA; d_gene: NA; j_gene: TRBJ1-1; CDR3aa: CASSLDRRNTEAFF; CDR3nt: TGTGCCAGCAGCTTGGACAGGCGGAACACTGAAGCTTTCTTT